This T cell receptor (beta chain) was identified in a study of vaccination effects on CD4 cells after COVID-19. The J segment lost 0 bases and the V segment lost 6 bases, leaving 5 bases of the junction unmatched. CDR3 length: 16 amino acids. Germline V gene lookup returns CDR1 SNHLY and CDR2 FYNNEI. Notes on this clone: Its specificity is not known.

CD4+ T cell isolation took place after 10 days of culture. Data came from immunoSEQ multiplex PCR; TCRdb stores just in-frame clones and leaves some out. The repertoire holds 70,000 or so clones, with approximately 77% as singletons. The chain carries TRBV2 and TRBJ1-5, with 10 bases identical to TRBD1. This TCR came from a human donor who received a COVID-19 vaccine. Sequencing was performed on CD4+ T cells from PBMCs cultured without peptide, taken before COVID-19 vaccination. CDR3 sequence reads: CASREGQGTSNQPQHF. The CDR3 DNA sequence: TGTGCCAGCAGGGAGGGACAGGGGACTAGCAATCAGCCCCAGCATTTT.